Listed here are 15 T cell receptor beta chains from one sample, sequenced in a study of blood T cell repertoires in COVID-19. Using immunoSEQ multiplex PCR, the repertoire was profiled, and TCRdb retains in-frame clones only, with some absent. This repertoire shows 160,000 or so clones, roughly 88% found once; its top ten account for approximately 14%. Sequencing was done on a sample of PBMCs or T cells enriched from blood (not recorded which). Every receptor here comes from a middle-aged man who had recovered from COVID-19.

The chain employs TRBV3-1 (or the pseudogene TRBV3-2) and TRBJ1-3; 8 bases line up with TRBD1. There are 17 residues in the CDR3. Trimming cost V 3 bases and J 0 bases; bases outside gene matches: 7. Germline V gene sequence: CDR1 LGHDT, CDR2 YNNKEL (reference sequence). CDR3 region: CASSQTGVVSSGNTIYF. CDR3 in DNA: TGTGCCAGCAGCCAGACAGGGGTCGTCAGCTCTGGAAACACCATATATTTT.

The V gene is TRBV2, the J gene TRBJ2-2, with 7 bases identical to TRBD1. V was pared by 11 bases and J by 1 base, with 7 bases of the junction left unmatched. The CDR3 has 14 residues. Germline V gives CDR1 SNHLY, CDR2 FYNNEI. The CDR3 bases are TGTGCCTCCCACAGGGGCGAGAACACCGGGGAGCTGTTTTTT. It is translated as CASHRGENTGELFF.

This clone was observed a single time. In DNA form, the CDR3 reads TGTGCCAGCTTAGGTGTCCAGGGGAACAATCAGCCCCAGCATTTT. It codes for CASLGVQGNNQPQHF. The chain links TRBV2 to TRBJ1-5; tentatively, D is TRBD1 (6 bases). The germline gives CDR1 SNHLY, CDR2 FYNNEI. Trimming removed 8 bases from V and 3 bases from J, with 17 bases in between. The CDR3 has 15 amino acids.

The chain combines TRBV28 with TRBJ1-4; D ambiguous. The CDR3 runs 14 residues. The germline V and J ends were trimmed by 1 base and 7 bases, with 10 bases remaining between them. Germline-derived CDR1 and CDR2 are MDHEN and SYDVKM. CDR3 coding DNA: TGTGCCAGCAGTTTATACCAGGCTGTTGAAAAACTGTTTTTT. It specifies CASSLYQAVEKLFF. Full variable domain (outside the CDR3, taken from reference TRBV28 and TRBJ1-4): DVKVTQSSRYLVKRTGEKVFLECVQDMDHENMFWYRQDPGLGLRLIYFSYDVKMKEKGDIPEGYSVSREKKERFSLILESASTNQTSMYLCASSLYQAVEKLFFGSGTQLSVL.

This clone was counted a few times. The V gene is TRBV4-1, the J gene TRBJ2-2; 7 nucleotides line up with TRBD1. This CDR3 is built from 19 residues. The germline CDR1 and CDR2 sequences are MGHRA and YSYEKL. The V gene end was trimmed by 1 base and the J gene end by 0 bases; junction bases not matched to a gene: 11. The CDR3 region has the DNA TGCGCCAGCAGCCAAGCCCATCGGATCAGGGGGACGAACACCGGGGAGCTGTTTTTT. Amino acid sequence: CASSQAHRIRGTNTGELFF.

The chain combines TRBV28 with TRBJ2-7; TRBD2 matches 14 bases. The CDR3 covers 15 residues. Per germline, CDR1 MDHEN and CDR2 SYDVKM. Trimming at V came to 5 bases and at J to 7 bases, leaving 7 bases not matched to a gene. This chain's CDR3 is CASSETSGGAEEQYF. The DNA for the CDR3 is TGTGCCAGCAGTGAGACTAGCGGGGGGGCGGAAGAGCAGTACTTC.

This clone was counted many times. The gene calls are TRBV6-5 and TRBJ1-4; tentative D call: TRBD1 (6 bases). The CDR3 is 14 amino acids. The germline V and J ends were trimmed by 5 bases and 2 bases, with 9 bases remaining between them. Germline V gives CDR1 MNHEY, CDR2 SVGAGI. The CDR3 loop reads CASSTGSTNEKLFF. The DNA of the CDR3 is TGTGCCAGCAGTACAGGGTCGACTAATGAAAAACTGTTTTTT.

This clone was recorded once. The gene calls are TRBV12-3 or TRBV12-4 and TRBJ1-1; D is undetermined. V was trimmed by 3 bases and J by 11 bases, leaving 10 bases between them. There are 11 residues in the CDR3. CDR3 protein: CASSLTTWAFF. In DNA, the CDR3 is TGTGCCAGCAGTTTGACTACCTGGGCTTTCTTT.

The chain carries TRBV7-6 and TRBJ1-6; no reliable D call. There are 16 residues in the CDR3. Germline CDR1 reads SGHVS; CDR2 reads FNYEAQ. The germline V and J ends were trimmed by 1 base and 0 bases, with 7 bases remaining between them. CDR3 DNA sequence: TGTGCCAGCAGCTTAGGAGGGAGCTCCTATAATTCACCCCTCCACTTT. Translation gives CASSLGGSSYNSPLHF.

The chain combines TRBV3-1 (or the pseudogene TRBV3-2) with TRBJ2-3, with 12 bases aligning to TRBD2. The CDR3 has 19 residues. CDR1 LGHDT and CDR2 YNNKEL come from the germline V gene (reference sequence). The J segment lost 3 bases and the V segment lost 0 bases, leaving 10 bases of the junction unmatched. CDR3 loop: CASSQEKLAGGARTDTQYF. CDR3 nucleotide sequence: TGTGCCAGCAGCCAAGAGAAACTAGCGGGGGGAGCAAGGACAGATACGCAGTATTTT.

The chain employs TRBV5-1 and TRBJ2-1; no reliable D call. The CDR3 consists of 14 residues. Germline V gene data show CDR1 as SGHRS and CDR2 as YFSETQ. Trimming cost V 1 base and J 6 bases, with 11 bases left between them. The CDR3 reads CASSLRGELNEQFF. The CDR3 DNA sequence: TGCGCCAGCAGCTTGCGCGGAGAGCTCAATGAGCAGTTCTTC.

V and J are TRBV13 and TRBJ2-5; a possible D gene is TRBD2 (5 bases). The V end lost 0 bases, the J end lost 7 bases, and 9 bases lay between the germline ends. The CDR3 consists of 13 residues. CDR1 PRHDT and CDR2 FYEKMQ come from the germline V gene (reference sequence). CDR3 loop: CASSLGSGWTQYF. In nucleotides, the CDR3 is TGTGCCAGCAGCTTAGGCTCGGGGTGGACCCAGTACTTC.

The genes are TRBV5-1 and TRBJ2-5; TRBD1 agrees at 7 bases. Trimming took 4 bases from V and 5 from J; bases not matched to a gene: 5. The CDR3 sequence is 13 residues long. CDR1 and CDR2 (germline): SGHRS, YFSETQ. DNA of the CDR3: TGCGCCAGCAGCAAAGACAGGGTTGAGACCCAGTACTTC. This sequence encodes CASSKDRVETQYF. Supplemented by reference TRBV5-1 and TRBJ2-5, the full variable domain reads KAGVTQTPRYLIKTRGQQVTLSCSPISGHRSVSWYQQTPGQGLQFLFEYFSETQRNKGNFPGRFSGRQFSNSRSEMNVSTLELGDSALYLCASSKDRVETQYFGPGTRLLVL.

The chain employs TRBV14 and TRBJ2-1, with TRBD1 matching 11 bases. Germline CDR1 SGHDN, CDR2 FVKESK. The CDR3 runs 16 residues. The trim removed 0 bases at V and 6 bases at J, leaving 4 bases unmatched. This chain's CDR3 is CASSQDRGQGGNEQFF. CDR3 bases: TGTGCCAGCAGCCAAGACAGGGGACAGGGGGGCAATGAGCAGTTCTTC.

This CDR3 is CASRGTVEAFF. CDR3 DNA: TGCGCCAGCAGAGGGACAGTAGAAGCTTTCTTT. The chain couples TRBV10-2 to TRBJ1-1, with TRBD1 identical over 7 bases. V trimming: 6 bases; J trimming: 8 bases; junction bases outside the gene matches: 3. The CDR3 covers 11 residues. CDR1 WSHSY and CDR2 SAAADI come from the germline V gene.